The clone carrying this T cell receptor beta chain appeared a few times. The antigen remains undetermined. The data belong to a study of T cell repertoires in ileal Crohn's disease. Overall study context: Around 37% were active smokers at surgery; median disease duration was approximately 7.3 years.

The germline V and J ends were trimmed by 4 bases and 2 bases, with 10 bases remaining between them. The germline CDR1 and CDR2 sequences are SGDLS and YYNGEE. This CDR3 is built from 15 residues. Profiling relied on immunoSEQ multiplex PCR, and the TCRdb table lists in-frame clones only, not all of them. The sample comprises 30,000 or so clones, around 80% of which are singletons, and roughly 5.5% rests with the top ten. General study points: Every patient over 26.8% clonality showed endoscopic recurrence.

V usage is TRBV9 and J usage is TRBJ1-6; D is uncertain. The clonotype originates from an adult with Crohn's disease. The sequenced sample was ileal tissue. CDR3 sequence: CASSLSRTYNSPLHF. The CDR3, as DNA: TGTGCCAGCAGCCTATCAAGAACCTATAATTCACCCCTCCACTTT.